This is a list of T cell receptor beta chains from one sample in a study of monozygotic twins with inflammatory bowel disease. TCRdb re-called the 5' RACE reads, yielding one record per CDR3 amino acid sequence without DNA. The sample totals about 160,000 distinct CDR3 sequences; its top ten clones hold over 2.5%. Sample: blood. These TCRs come from a human donor with ulcerative colitis or Crohn's disease, or a healthy co-twin of an affected twin (not recorded which). Each CDR3 is given with its conserved first and last residue.

TRBJ2-1 TRBV12-3/TRBV12-4 CASSLATEVVEQFF
TRBJ1-1 TRBV5-1 CASSTGGRTEAFF
TRBJ2-2 TRBV6-5 CASTKGGLGLAGRDRTGELFF
TRBJ1-6 TRBV5-1 CASSLKQGNSPLHF
TRBJ2-7 TRBV20-1 CSARQGLYEQYF
TRBJ2-5 TRBV4-1 CASSQERSAETQYF
TRBJ1-1 TRBV12-5 CASGHWTSSEAFF
TRBJ1-1 TRBV20-1 CTAYRAEDTEAFF
TRBJ2-7 TRBV7-8 CASSERELAGAISYEQYF
TRBJ2-1 TRBV6-5 CASSRGYYNEQFF
TRBJ1-5 TRBV9 CASSVGTGRSNQPQHF
TRBJ2-1 TRBV29-1 CSVGTGTGEFF
TRBJ2-1 TRBV6-1 CASSEMDTSYNEQFF
TRBJ1-1 TRBV4-2 CASSLGGGADTEAFF
TRBJ2-2 TRBV5-6 CASSLVGRGHSPGELFF
TRBJ1-4 TRBV7-2 CASGSGTNEKLFF
TRBJ1-2 TRBV6-1 CASSQQGGGDGYTF
TRBJ2-1 TRBV5-1 CASRSSVSSYNEQFF
TRBJ1-5 TRBV9 CASSGADTYNQPQHF
TRBJ2-1 TRBV20-1 CSAHRPNEQFF
TRBJ2-1 TRBV18 CASSPSNEQFF
TRBJ1-5 TRBV6-5 CASSSGARGNQPQHF
TRBJ2-3 TRBV6-1 CASSKGGGKVDTQYF
TRBJ2-1 TRBV24-1 CATSDRTSGSLDEQFF
TRBJ1-2 TRBV24-1 CATNLDPNYGYTF
TRBJ2-7 TRBV2 CASQLAGANGYEQYF
TRBJ1-4 TRBV28 CASSSEDRAATNEKLFF
TRBJ2-5 TRBV9 CASSVGLAGPIQETQYF
TRBJ1-2 TRBV28 CASRPGSSNYGYTF
TRBJ2-2 TRBV3-1 CASSQRLAGTGELFF
TRBJ2-7 TRBV27 CASSLGPFANEQYF
TRBJ1-1 TRBV12-3/TRBV12-4 CASTLGAGMNTEAFF
TRBJ2-1 TRBV20-1 CSALGGRAGYNEQFF
TRBJ2-7 TRBV28 CASSFYRQRAYEQYF
TRBJ2-7 TRBV15 CATSRLSGRLSSYEQYF
TRBJ2-2 TRBV5-1 CASSSGVFRGRATGELFF
TRBJ2-5 TRBV27 CASTNLRGTAQETQYF
TRBJ2-5 TRBV12-3/TRBV12-4 CASSLRDTRDSQYF
TRBJ1-2 TRBV7-3 CASSSFSGPNYGYTF
TRBJ2-1 TRBV20-1 CSARHTSGRANEQFF
TRBJ2-7 TRBV20-1 CSALPGQGGHEQYF
TRBJ1-4 TRBV28 CASSWTGVNEKLFF